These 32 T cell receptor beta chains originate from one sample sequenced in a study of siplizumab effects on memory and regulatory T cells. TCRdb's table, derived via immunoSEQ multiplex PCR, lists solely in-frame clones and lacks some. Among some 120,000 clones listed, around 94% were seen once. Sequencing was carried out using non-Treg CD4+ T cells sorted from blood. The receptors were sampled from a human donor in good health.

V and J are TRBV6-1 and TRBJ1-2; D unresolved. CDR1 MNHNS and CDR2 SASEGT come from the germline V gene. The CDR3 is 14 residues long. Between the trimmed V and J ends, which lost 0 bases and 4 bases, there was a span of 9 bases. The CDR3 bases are TGTGCCAGCAGTGAAGCGTACCAGGCCTATGGCTACACCTTC. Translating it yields CASSEAYQAYGYTF.

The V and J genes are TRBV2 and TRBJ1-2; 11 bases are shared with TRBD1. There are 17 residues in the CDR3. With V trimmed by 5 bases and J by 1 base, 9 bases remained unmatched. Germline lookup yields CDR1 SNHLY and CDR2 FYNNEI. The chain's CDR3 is CASSLVGDRGFNYGYTF. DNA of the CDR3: TGTGCCAGCAGTTTAGTCGGGGACAGGGGGTTTAACTATGGCTACACCTTC. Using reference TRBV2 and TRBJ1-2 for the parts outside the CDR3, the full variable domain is EPEVTQTPSHQVTQMGQEVILRCVPISNHLYFYWYRQILGQKVEFLVSFYNNEISEKSEIFDDQFSVERPDGSNFTLKIRSTKLEDSAMYFCASSLVGDRGFNYGYTFGSGTRLTVV.

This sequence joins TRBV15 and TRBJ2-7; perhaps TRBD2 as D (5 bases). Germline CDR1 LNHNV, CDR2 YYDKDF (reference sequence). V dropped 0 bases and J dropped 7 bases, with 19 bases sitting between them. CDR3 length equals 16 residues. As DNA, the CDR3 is TGTGCCACCAGCAGAGATTTGAGCGGCCCTCAGCGGGAGCAGTACTTC. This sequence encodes CATSRDLSGPQREQYF.

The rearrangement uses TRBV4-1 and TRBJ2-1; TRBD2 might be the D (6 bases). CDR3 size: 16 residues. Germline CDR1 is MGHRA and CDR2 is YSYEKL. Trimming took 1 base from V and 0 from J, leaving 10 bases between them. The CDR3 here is CASSQVGRGSYNEQFF. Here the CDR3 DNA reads TGCGCCAGCAGCCAAGTAGGGCGGGGCTCCTACAATGAGCAGTTCTTC.

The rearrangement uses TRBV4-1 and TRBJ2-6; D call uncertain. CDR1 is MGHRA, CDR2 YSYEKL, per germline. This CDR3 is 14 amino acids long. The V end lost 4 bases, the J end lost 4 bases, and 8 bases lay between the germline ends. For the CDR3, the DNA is TGCGCCAGCAGCCGTGTCGGGGGGGCCAACGTCCTGACTTTC. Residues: CASSRVGGANVLTF.

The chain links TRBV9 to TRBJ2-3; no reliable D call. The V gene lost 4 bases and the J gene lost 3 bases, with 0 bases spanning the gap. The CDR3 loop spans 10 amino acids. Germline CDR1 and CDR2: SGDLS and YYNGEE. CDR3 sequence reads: CASSTDTQYF. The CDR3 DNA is TGTGCCAGCAGCACAGATACGCAGTATTTT.

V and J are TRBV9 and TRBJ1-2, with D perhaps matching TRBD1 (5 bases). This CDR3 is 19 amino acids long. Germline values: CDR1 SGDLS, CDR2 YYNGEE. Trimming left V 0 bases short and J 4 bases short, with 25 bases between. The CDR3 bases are TGTGCCAGCAGCGTAGGTTTATTTTCGGTCTCAGGGTTTCGCTATGGCTACACCTTC. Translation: CASSVGLFSVSGFRYGYTF.

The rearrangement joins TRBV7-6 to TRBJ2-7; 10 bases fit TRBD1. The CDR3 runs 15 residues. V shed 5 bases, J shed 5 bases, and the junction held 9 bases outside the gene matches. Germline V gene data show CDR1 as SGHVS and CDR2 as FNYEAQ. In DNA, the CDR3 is TGTGCCAGCAGCCAAGACGGACAGGGGGTCCACGAGCAGTACTTC. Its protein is CASSQDGQGVHEQYF. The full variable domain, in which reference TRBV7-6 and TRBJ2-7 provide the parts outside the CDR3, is GAGVSQSPRYKVTKRGQDVALRCDPISGHVSLYWYRQALGQGPEFLTYFNYEAQQDKSGLPNDRFSAERPEGSISTLTIQRTEQRDSAMYRCASSQDGQGVHEQYFGPGTRLTVT.

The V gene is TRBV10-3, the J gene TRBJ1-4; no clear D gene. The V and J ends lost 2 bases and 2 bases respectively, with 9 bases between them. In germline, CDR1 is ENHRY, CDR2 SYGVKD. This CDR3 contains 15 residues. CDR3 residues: CAISEPPGTNEKLFF. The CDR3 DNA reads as TGTGCCATCAGTGAGCCCCCTGGGACTAATGAAAAACTGTTTTTT.

The CDR3 DNA sequence: TGTGCCATCAGGCTGACTAGCAGCGGGGAGCTGTTTTTT. As protein: CAIRLTSSGELFF. The V call is TRBV10-3, the J call TRBJ2-2; 7 bases map to TRBD2. Unmatched junction bases numbered 5, after V lost 6 bases and J lost 7 bases. Per the germline V gene, CDR1 is ENHRY and CDR2 is SYGVKD. The CDR3 is 13 amino acids.

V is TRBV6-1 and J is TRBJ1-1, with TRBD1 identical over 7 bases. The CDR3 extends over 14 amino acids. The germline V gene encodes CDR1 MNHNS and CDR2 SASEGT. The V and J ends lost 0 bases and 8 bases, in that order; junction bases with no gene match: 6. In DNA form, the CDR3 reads TGTGCCAGCAGTGAAGCAGGGGGCGATCTAGAAGCTTTCTTT. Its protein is CASSEAGGDLEAFF.

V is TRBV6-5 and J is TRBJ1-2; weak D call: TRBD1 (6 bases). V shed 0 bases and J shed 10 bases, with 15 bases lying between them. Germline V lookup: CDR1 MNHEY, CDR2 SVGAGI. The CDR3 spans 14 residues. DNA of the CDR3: TGTGCCAGCAGTTACTCTCGGGACAAGCTTGCCTACACCTTC. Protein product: CASSYSRDKLAYTF.

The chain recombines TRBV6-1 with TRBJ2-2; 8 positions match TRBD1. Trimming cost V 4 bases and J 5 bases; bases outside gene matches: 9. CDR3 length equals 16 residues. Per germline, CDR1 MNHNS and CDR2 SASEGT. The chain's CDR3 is CASSGRRGLSTGELFF. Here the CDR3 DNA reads TGTGCCAGCAGTGGACGCAGGGGGCTGAGTACCGGGGAGCTGTTTTTT.

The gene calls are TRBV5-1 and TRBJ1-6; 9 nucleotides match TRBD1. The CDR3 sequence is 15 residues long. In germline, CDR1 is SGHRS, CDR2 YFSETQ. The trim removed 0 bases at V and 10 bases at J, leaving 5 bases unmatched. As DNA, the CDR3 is TGCGCCAGCAGCTTGGGAGGGACAGGGACCTCACCCCTCCACTTT. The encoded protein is CASSLGGTGTSPLHF.

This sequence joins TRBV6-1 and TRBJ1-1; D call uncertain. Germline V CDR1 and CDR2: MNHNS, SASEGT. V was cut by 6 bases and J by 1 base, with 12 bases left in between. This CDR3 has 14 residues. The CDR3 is CASRAEFWNTEAFF. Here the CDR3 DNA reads TGTGCCAGCAGGGCGGAGTTTTGGAACACTGAAGCTTTCTTT.

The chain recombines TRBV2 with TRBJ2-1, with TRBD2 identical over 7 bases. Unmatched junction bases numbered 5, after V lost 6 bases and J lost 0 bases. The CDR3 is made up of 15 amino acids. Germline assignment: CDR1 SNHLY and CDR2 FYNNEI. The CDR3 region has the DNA TGTGCCAGCAGGGAACTAGCGAGCTCCTACAATGAGCAGTTCTTC. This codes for CASRELASSYNEQFF.

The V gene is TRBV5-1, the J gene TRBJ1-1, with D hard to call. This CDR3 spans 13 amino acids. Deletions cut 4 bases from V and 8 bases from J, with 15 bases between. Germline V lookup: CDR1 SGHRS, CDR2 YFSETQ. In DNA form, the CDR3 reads TGCGCCAGCAGCCACAGCCCCGGATGGGAAGCTTTCTTT. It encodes CASSHSPGWEAFF.

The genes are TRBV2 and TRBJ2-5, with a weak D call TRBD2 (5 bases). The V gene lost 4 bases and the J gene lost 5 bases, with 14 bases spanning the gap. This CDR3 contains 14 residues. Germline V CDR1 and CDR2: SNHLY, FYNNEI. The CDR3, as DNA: TGTGCCAGCAGTGCCGACTACAACTCCGAGACCCAGTACTTC. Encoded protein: CASSADYNSETQYF.

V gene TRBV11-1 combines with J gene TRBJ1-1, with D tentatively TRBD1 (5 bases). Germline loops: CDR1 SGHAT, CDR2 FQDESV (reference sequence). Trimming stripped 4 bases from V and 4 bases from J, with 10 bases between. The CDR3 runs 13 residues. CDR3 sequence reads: CASSSGGGTEAFF. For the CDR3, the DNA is TGTGCCAGCAGCTCGGGGGGGGGCACTGAAGCTTTCTTT.

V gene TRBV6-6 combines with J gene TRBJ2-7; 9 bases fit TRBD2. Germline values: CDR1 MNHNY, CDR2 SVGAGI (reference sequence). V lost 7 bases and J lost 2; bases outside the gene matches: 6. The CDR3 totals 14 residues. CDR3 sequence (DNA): TGTGCCAGCACCCCTAGCGGGATCGCCTACGAGCAGTACTTC. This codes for CASTPSGIAYEQYF.

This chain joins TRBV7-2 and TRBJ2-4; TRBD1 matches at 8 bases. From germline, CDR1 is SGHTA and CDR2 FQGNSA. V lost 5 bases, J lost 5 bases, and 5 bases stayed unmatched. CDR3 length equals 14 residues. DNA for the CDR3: TGTGCCAGCAGCCCCGACAGGGGACAAAACATTCAGTACTTC. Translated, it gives CASSPDRGQNIQYF.

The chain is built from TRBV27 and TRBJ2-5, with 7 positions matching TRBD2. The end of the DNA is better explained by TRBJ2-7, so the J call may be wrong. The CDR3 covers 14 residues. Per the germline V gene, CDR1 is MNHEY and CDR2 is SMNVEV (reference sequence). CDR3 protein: CASSPRLASYEQYF. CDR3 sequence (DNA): TGTGCCAGCAGTCCTCGACTAGCCTCCTACGAGCAGTACTTC.

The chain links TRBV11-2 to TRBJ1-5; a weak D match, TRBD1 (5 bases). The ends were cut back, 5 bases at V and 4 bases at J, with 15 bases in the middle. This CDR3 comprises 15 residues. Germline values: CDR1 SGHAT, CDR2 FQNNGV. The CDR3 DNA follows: TGTGCCAGCAGCGCCGGCGAGACAGTAAATCAGCCCCAGCATTTT. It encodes CASSAGETVNQPQHF.

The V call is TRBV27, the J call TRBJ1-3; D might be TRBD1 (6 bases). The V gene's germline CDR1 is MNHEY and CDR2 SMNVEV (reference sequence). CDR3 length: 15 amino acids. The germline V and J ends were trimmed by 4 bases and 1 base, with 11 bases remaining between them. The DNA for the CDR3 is TGTGCCAGCAGTTCCCTGAGGGGGTCTGGAAACACCATATATTTT. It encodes CASSSLRGSGNTIYF.

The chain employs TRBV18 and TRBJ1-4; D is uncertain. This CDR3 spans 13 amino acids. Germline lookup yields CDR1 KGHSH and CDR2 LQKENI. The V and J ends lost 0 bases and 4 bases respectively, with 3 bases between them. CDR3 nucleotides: TGTGCCAGCTCACCACCGGATAATGAAAAACTGTTTTTT. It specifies CASSPPDNEKLFF.

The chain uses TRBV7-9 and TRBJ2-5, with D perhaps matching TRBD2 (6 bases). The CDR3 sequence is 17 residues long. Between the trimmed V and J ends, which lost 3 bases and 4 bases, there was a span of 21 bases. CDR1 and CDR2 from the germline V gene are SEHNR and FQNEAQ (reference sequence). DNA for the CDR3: TGTGCCAGCAGCTTGGGGCGGGGAACCATGGGCCGAGAGACCCAGTACTTC. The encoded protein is CASSLGRGTMGRETQYF.

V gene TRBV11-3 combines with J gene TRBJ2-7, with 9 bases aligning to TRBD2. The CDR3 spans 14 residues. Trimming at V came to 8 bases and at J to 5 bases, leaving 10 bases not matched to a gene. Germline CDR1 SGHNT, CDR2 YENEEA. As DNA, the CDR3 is TGTGCCAGCCCCTCTGGGCGGGAGGGGAACGAGCAGTACTTC. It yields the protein CASPSGREGNEQYF.

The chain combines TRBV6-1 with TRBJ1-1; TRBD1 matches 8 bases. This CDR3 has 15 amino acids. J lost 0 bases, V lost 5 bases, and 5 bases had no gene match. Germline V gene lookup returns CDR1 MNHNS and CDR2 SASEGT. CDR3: CASSRTGTMNTEAFF. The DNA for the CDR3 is TGTGCCAGCAGTCGGACAGGGACCATGAACACTGAAGCTTTCTTT.

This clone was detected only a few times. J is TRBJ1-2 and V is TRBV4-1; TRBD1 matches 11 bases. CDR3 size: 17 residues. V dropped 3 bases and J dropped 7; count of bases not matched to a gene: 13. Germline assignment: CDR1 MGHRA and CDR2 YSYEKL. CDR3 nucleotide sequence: TGCGCCAGCAGCCACTCTCCCGGGACAGGGGGAAAGGCTGGCTACACCTTC. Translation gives CASSHSPGTGGKAGYTF.

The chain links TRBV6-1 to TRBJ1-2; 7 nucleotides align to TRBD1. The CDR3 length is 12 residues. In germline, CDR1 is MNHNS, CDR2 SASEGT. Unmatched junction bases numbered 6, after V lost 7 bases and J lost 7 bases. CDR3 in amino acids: CASIGTVTGYTF. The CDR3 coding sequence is TGTGCCAGCATCGGGACAGTCACTGGCTACACCTTC.

DNA of the CDR3: TGTGCCAGCAGCGTCAGGGGGCTTAACTACAATGAGCAGTTCTTC. Translation: CASSVRGLNYNEQFF. V and J are TRBV9 and TRBJ2-1, with TRBD1 matching 8 bases. Losses at the gene ends were 2 bases for V and 3 bases for J; bases not matched to a gene: 4. CDR1 is SGDLS and CDR2 is YYNGEE in the germline V gene. This CDR3 has 15 amino acids. Drawing the rest from reference TRBV9 and TRBJ2-1, the complete variable domain is DSGVTQTPKHLITATGQRVTLRCSPRSGDLSVYWYQQSLDQGLQFLIQYYNGEERAKGNILERFSAQQFPDLHSELNLSSLELGDSALYFCASSVRGLNYNEQFFGPGTRLTVL.

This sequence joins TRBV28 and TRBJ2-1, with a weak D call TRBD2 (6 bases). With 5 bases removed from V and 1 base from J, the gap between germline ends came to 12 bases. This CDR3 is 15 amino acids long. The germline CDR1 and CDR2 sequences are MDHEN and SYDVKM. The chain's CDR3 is CASSGAGGSYNEQFF. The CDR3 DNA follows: TGTGCCAGCAGTGGGGCCGGGGGTTCCTACAATGAGCAGTTCTTC.